Below are 23 T cell receptor beta chains sequenced from a single sample in a study of T-cell reconstitution after alpha-beta-depleted transplantation in children. The TCRbeta library was prepared with unique molecular identifiers. A single record per CDR3 protein comes from TCRdb applying MiXCR to the PCR reads. This table holds about 870,000 distinct CDR3 sequences, roughly 15% found once. The sample in question was PBMCs, mostly from graft donor cells, obtained 360 days after TCRalphabeta/CD19-depleted stem cell transplant. The receptors were gathered from a male patient younger than 18 who had a stem cell transplant for acute lymphoblastic leukemia, so the T cells may come from the graft donor.

This clonotype came up a few times. V usage is TRBV2 and J usage is TRBJ2-1; TRBD2 might be the D (5 bases). CDR1 and CDR2 from the germline V gene are SNHLY and FYNNEI. The length of the CDR3 is 21 residues. V lost 3 bases to trimming and J lost 3 bases, with 30 bases between them. Here the CDR3 DNA reads TGTGCCAGCAGTGACCCATCCCATGGGGAGACCCCCACATATCGCTACAATGAGCAGTTCTTC. Translating it yields CASSDPSHGETPTYRYNEQFF.

The CDR3 coding sequence is TGTGCCAGCAGCCCCCCAAAGGCGGCTAGCGGGAAATCGGGCTACGAGCAGTACTTC. It specifies CASSPPKAASGKSGYEQYF. The chain joins TRBV13 to TRBJ2-7; 9 bases match TRBD2. This CDR3 region has 19 residues. CDR1 and CDR2 from the germline V gene are PRHDT and FYEKMQ (reference sequence). Trimming removed 5 bases from V and 3 bases from J; junction bases left unmatched: 20.

In this sample, this clonotype turned up a few times. This chain uses TRBV20-1 with TRBJ2-1; 7 bases are a match to TRBD2. The CDR3 totals 13 residues. Unmatched junction bases numbered 1, after V lost 3 bases and J lost 2 bases. Germline V CDR1 and CDR2: DFQATT, SNEGSKA (reference sequence). CDR3 coding DNA: TGCAGTGCTAGTGGGAGGGCCTACAATGAGCAGTTCTTC. Its protein is CSASGRAYNEQFF.

The chain uses TRBV5-6 and TRBJ2-3; D tentatively fits TRBD1 or TRBD2 (5 bases each). The CDR3 totals 16 residues. Germline V lookup: CDR1 SGHDT, CDR2 YYEEEE. The V end was cut by 6 bases, the J end by 0 bases, with 17 bases between. The CDR3 nucleotides are TGTGCCAGCACCCAAAGGGCCGGGGACAGCACAGATACGCAGTATTTT. Translating gives CASTQRAGDSTDTQYF.

This rearrangement joins TRBV12-3 or TRBV12-4 to TRBJ2-5, with D tentatively TRBD2 (5 bases). Between the trimmed V and J ends, which lost 2 bases and 2 bases, there was a span of 9 bases. CDR3 length: 14 amino acids. This chain's CDR3 is CASSLLGIQETQYF. CDR3 coding DNA: TGTGCCAGCAGTTTACTCGGGATTCAAGAGACCCAGTACTTC.

This CDR3 reads CASSFLSRNYGYTF. CDR3 in DNA: TGTGCCAGCAGTTTCCTCAGTCGTAACTATGGCTACACCTTC. J is TRBJ1-2 and V is TRBV12-3 or TRBV12-4; D not resolved. The CDR3 has 14 residues. Trimming cost V 3 bases and J 1 base, with 9 bases left between them.

V gene TRBV7-9 combines with J gene TRBJ1-3, with 7 bases matching TRBD1. The length of the CDR3 is 17 residues. Looked up from germline, CDR1 is SEHNR and CDR2 is FQNEAQ (reference sequence). Trimming took 3 bases from V and 0 from J; bases not matched to a gene: 8. CDR3 protein: CASSFKTGAFSGNTIYF. CDR3 bases: TGTGCCAGCAGCTTCAAAACAGGGGCCTTCTCTGGAAACACCATATATTTT.

The chain uses TRBV11-2 and TRBJ2-2; maybe TRBD1 (5 bases). The V gene's germline CDR1 is SGHAT and CDR2 FQNNGV. Trimming took 3 bases from V and 0 from J, leaving 11 bases between them. This CDR3 is built from 16 residues. The CDR3 reads CASSFTGYSNTGELFF. CDR3 sequence (DNA): TGTGCCAGCAGCTTTACAGGTTACTCGAACACCGGGGAGCTGTTTTTT.

In its sample, this clonotype was seen a few times. At one end, the junction sequence differs from germline, possibly due to a read error. The chain couples TRBV20-1 to TRBJ2-7; 10 bases are shared with TRBD1. The length of the CDR3 is 13 residues. Germline V gene sequence: CDR1 DFQATT, CDR2 SNEGSKA (reference sequence). The DNA of the CDR3 is TGCAGTGCTTACCGCCCGAGCGGGACAGGGGCAAGCTTC. Its translation: CSAYRPSGTGASF.

This chain uses TRBV4-1 with TRBJ2-4, with 13 bases aligning to TRBD2. The V gene's germline CDR1 is MGHRA and CDR2 YSYEKL. This CDR3 comprises 18 residues. Losses at the gene ends were 3 bases for V and 4 bases for J; bases not matched to a gene: 9. The CDR3 sequence is CASSQAGLAGERKNIQYF. CDR3 DNA: TGCGCCAGCAGCCAGGCTGGACTAGCGGGAGAAAGGAAAAACATTCAGTACTTC.

This clonotype turned up a few times. The CDR3 DNA is TGCAGCGTTATGGGCGGGAGCACAGATACGCAGTATTTT. This translates into CSVMGGSTDTQYF. The rearrangement joins TRBV29-1 to TRBJ2-3; TRBD2 might be the D (5 bases). Germline CDR1 and CDR2: SQVTM and ANQGSEA. CDR3 length equals 13 residues. Trimming removed 5 bases at V and 0 bases at J, with 9 bases between.

The chain is built from TRBV5-1 and TRBJ2-3; 9 bases align to TRBD2. There are 14 residues in the CDR3. Germline V lookup: CDR1 SGHRS, CDR2 YFSETQ. With V trimmed by 7 bases and J by 6 bases, 9 bases remained unmatched. As DNA, the CDR3 is TGCGCCAGCTGGCATAGCGGGAGAGGGGATACGCAGTATTTT. Residues: CASWHSGRGDTQYF.

The chain employs TRBV27 and TRBJ2-7, with D perhaps TRBD1 or TRBD2 (5 bases each). There are 16 residues in the CDR3. Per germline, CDR1 MNHEY and CDR2 SMNVEV (reference sequence). V was pared by 1 base and J by 0 bases, with 13 bases between. CDR3 coding DNA: TGTGCCAGCAGTTTATGGCCGGGACCGCTCTCCTACGAGCAGTACTTC. It is translated as CASSLWPGPLSYEQYF.

The CDR3 DNA reads as TGTGCCAGCAGCCTACAGACTAGCGGGAGCTTAAGGGAGCAGTACTTC. Protein product: CASSLQTSGSLREQYF. J is TRBJ2-7 and V is TRBV7-9; 12 nucleotides line up with TRBD2. V shed 5 bases and J 7 bases; nucleotides not matched to a gene: 12. Germline-derived CDR1 and CDR2 are SEHNR and FQNEAQ (reference sequence). This CDR3 comprises 16 residues. Variable domain in full (rest from reference TRBV7-9 and TRBJ2-7): DTGVSQNPRHKITKRGQNVTFRCDPISEHNRLYWYRQTLGQGPEFLTYFQNEAQLEKSRLLSDRFSAERPKGSFSTLEIQRTEQGDSAMYLCASSLQTSGSLREQYFGPGTRLTVT.

This clonotype was counted a few times. The J gene is TRBJ2-5, the V gene TRBV5-6; perhaps TRBD2 as D (6 bases). The V end was cut by 4 bases, the J end by 2 bases, with 12 bases between. Per the germline V gene, CDR1 is SGHDT and CDR2 is YYEEEE. The CDR3 runs 14 residues. The CDR3 loop is CASSNSGSQETQYF. The CDR3 coding sequence is TGTGCCAGCAGCAACTCCGGGAGTCAAGAGACCCAGTACTTC.

This sequence joins TRBV19 and TRBJ2-4, with D possibly TRBD2 on 6 matching bases. The CDR3 is 18 amino acids. The V and J ends lost 5 bases and 8 bases respectively, with 28 bases between them. Germline-derived CDR1 and CDR2 are LNHDA and SQIVND (reference sequence). CDR3 DNA: TGTGCCAGTAGTCCAGACATTTCGGCAAGGCTAGCGAATTACATTCAGTACTTC. Translated, it gives CASSPDISARLANYIQYF.

This chain links TRBV20-1 with TRBJ2-7; D is tentatively TRBD1 or TRBD2 (5 bases each). Per germline, CDR1 DFQATT and CDR2 SNEGSKA (reference sequence). The CDR3 spans 13 residues. Trimming stripped 5 bases from V and 3 bases from J, with 14 bases between. The CDR3 loop is CSAEGTEYYEQYF. The CDR3, as DNA: TGCAGTGCTGAGGGGACGGAATACTACGAGCAGTACTTC.

This clonotype was detected many times. V is TRBV5-6 and J is TRBJ2-7, with D tentatively TRBD2 (5 bases). With 8 bases removed from V and 3 bases from J, the gap between germline ends came to 15 bases. CDR3 length: 13 amino acids. Germline lookup yields CDR1 SGHDT and CDR2 YYEEEE. The CDR3 bases are TGTGCCAGTGTTCGGAAAGCGGACTACGAGCAGTACTTC. Its protein is CASVRKADYEQYF.

V gene TRBV7-2 combines with J gene TRBJ2-7, with D perhaps assigned TRBD1 or TRBD2 (5 bases each). The CDR3 is 15 residues long. The V gene's germline CDR1 is SGHTA and CDR2 FQGNSA. V was pared by 5 bases and J by 3 bases, with 17 bases between. The CDR3 spells CASSSRVGGDYEQYF. CDR3 DNA: TGTGCCAGCAGCAGCAGGGTCGGAGGAGACTACGAGCAGTACTTC.

This clonotype was picked up a small number of times. The chain combines TRBV11-2 with TRBJ1-1, with a possible D match to TRBD1 (5 bases). CDR3 size: 16 residues. In germline, CDR1 is SGHAT, CDR2 FQNNGV. Trimming cost V 1 base and J 6 bases, with 18 bases left between them. CDR3 loop: CASSLVGSGKRSEAFF. CDR3 DNA: TGTGCCAGCAGCTTAGTCGGGTCAGGGAAGAGGTCTGAAGCTTTCTTT.

This chain connects TRBV20-1 to TRBJ2-1, with TRBD2 identical over 10 bases. This CDR3 region has 15 residues. The V gene end was trimmed by 3 bases and the J gene end by 5 bases; junction bases not matched to a gene: 7. Germline values: CDR1 DFQATT, CDR2 SNEGSKA (reference sequence). The CDR3 DNA sequence: TGCAGTGCTAGGTTAGGACTAGCGGCAGACAATGAGCAGTTCTTC. Translated: CSARLGLAADNEQFF.

In this sample, this clonotype turned up a few times. The genes are TRBV6-5 and TRBJ2-1; D may be TRBD2 (6 bases). Per the germline V gene, CDR1 is MNHEY and CDR2 is SVGAGI. V lost 2 bases, J lost 15 bases, and 23 bases lay in between. This CDR3 spans 15 amino acids. The CDR3 sequence is CASSYGAPGTGVPFF. The CDR3 region has the DNA TGTGCCAGCAGTTACGGTGCCCCCGGCACGGGAGTGCCGTTCTTC.

This clonotype has at least ten counts. This sequence joins TRBV5-1 and TRBJ1-4; D possibly corresponds to TRBD1 (6 bases). The CDR3 is made up of 15 amino acids. V dropped 2 bases and J dropped 3 bases, with 11 bases sitting between them. The germline V gene encodes CDR1 SGHRS and CDR2 YFSETQ. The DNA for the CDR3 is TGCGCCAGCAGCTTCCAACAGGGATCTAATGAAAAACTGTTTTTT. Amino acid sequence: CASSFQQGSNEKLFF.